A single sample is the source of the 20 T cell receptor beta chains below, sequenced in a study of blood T cell repertoires in COVID-19. Assay used: immunoSEQ multiplex PCR; TCRdb lists only in-frame clones, some missing. Of roughly 250,000 clones in the sample, approximately 82% are singletons; the top ten hold 4.5% to 6%. The sequencing input was peripheral blood. All receptors come from a woman older than 75 with active or convalescent COVID-19.

The rearrangement uses TRBV12-3 or TRBV12-4 and TRBJ1-4, with D hard to call. This CDR3 has 12 residues. V lost 8 bases and J lost 15, with 19 bases in between. CDR3 DNA: TGTGCCAGCTGTCGGGTACCGAACGTAATGTTTTTT. It yields the protein CASCRVPNVMFF.

Note on this clone: Germline and junction disagree at one end, which may indicate a read error. The chain has TRBV4-1 and TRBJ1-2, with D possibly being TRBD1 (5 bases). Germline V gives CDR1 MGHRA, CDR2 YSYEKL. The CDR3 length is 13 residues. The CDR3 is CASSQEAGLPLSF. CDR3 bases: TGCGCCAGCAGCCAAGAAGCGGGACTCCCACTATCCTTC.

This chain links TRBV7-9 with TRBJ2-7; a weak D match, TRBD2 (6 bases). V lost 8 bases, J lost 4 bases, and 12 bases lay in between. Looked up from germline, CDR1 is SEHNR and CDR2 is FQNEAQ (reference sequence). The CDR3 runs 12 residues. Here the CDR3 reads CASGSGRYEQYF. CDR3 sequence (DNA): TGTGCCAGCGGATCAGGGAGGTACGAGCAGTACTTC.

The chain carries TRBV27 and TRBJ2-7; tentative D call: TRBD1 (5 bases). Germline CDR1 MNHEY, CDR2 SMNVEV (reference sequence). V dropped 6 bases and J dropped 2 bases, with 14 bases sitting between them. The CDR3 is made up of 14 amino acids. CDR3 sequence (DNA): TGTGCCAGCAGGGGTCAGACAGCTGCCTACGAGCAGTACTTC. Protein: CASRGQTAAYEQYF.

This chain joins TRBV7-2 and TRBJ1-5, with D possibly being TRBD1 (5 bases). Looked up from germline, CDR1 is SGHTA and CDR2 is FQGNSA. The CDR3 covers 15 residues. V lost 5 bases and J 6 bases, leaving 17 bases between the germline ends. CDR3 amino acids: CASSQNLGQGQPQHF. In DNA form, the CDR3 reads TGTGCCAGCAGCCAAAACCTAGGGCAGGGTCAGCCCCAGCATTTT.

There are a few counts of this clone. The chain uses TRBV7-9 and TRBJ1-6, with D maybe TRBD1 (6 bases). The CDR3 consists of 16 residues. Trimming pared 4 bases from V and 10 bases from J, leaving 20 bases between. Germline assignment: CDR1 SEHNR and CDR2 FQNEAQ (reference sequence). CDR3 bases: TGTGCCAGCAGCTCCGGCGGGGGGGCCGTAGTCTCACCCCTCCACTTT. This sequence encodes CASSSGGGAVVSPLHF.

The chain is built from TRBV9 and TRBJ2-3; D gene unclear. Trimming took 3 bases from V and 0 from J, leaving 14 bases between them. This CDR3 is 16 amino acids long. Germline lookup yields CDR1 SGDLS and CDR2 YYNGEE. CDR3 coding DNA: TGTGCCAGCAGCGCCCACCTGGGCGTGAGCACAGATACGCAGTATTTT. It yields the protein CASSAHLGVSTDTQYF. Supplemented by reference TRBV9 and TRBJ2-3, the full variable domain reads DSGVTQTPKHLITATGQRVTLRCSPRSGDLSVYWYQQSLDQGLQFLIQYYNGEERAKGNILERFSAQQFPDLHSELNLSSLELGDSALYFCASSAHLGVSTDTQYFGPGTRLTVL.

On this clone itself: Distinct nucleotide sequences in the sample also encode this CDR3. The rearrangement joins TRBV5-4 to TRBJ2-7; 8 bases match TRBD1. In germline, CDR1 is SGHNT, CDR2 YYREEE (reference sequence). After removal of 2 bases from V and 3 bases from J, the junction contained 1 base not matched to a gene. The CDR3 extends over 13 amino acids. CDR3 region: CASSFDRGYEQYF. The CDR3 DNA reads as TGTGCCAGCAGCTTCGACAGGGGCTACGAGCAGTACTTC.

The chain recombines TRBV6-1 with TRBJ1-6; D uncertain. Germline V gene data show CDR1 as MNHNS and CDR2 as SASEGT. This CDR3 is 13 amino acids long. V lost 1 base and J lost 7, with 5 bases in between. As DNA, the CDR3 is TGTGCCAGCAGTGAAGGTCTGAATTCACCCCTCCACTTT. Its translation is CASSEGLNSPLHF.

The rearrangement joins TRBV19 to TRBJ2-5; 10 bases are a match to TRBD2. Per germline, CDR1 LNHDA and CDR2 SQIVND (reference sequence). Trimming at V came to 5 bases and at J to 4 bases, leaving 7 bases not matched to a gene. The CDR3 runs 15 residues. The CDR3 reads CASSEIAGGGETQYF. CDR3 nucleotide sequence: TGTGCCAGTAGTGAGATAGCGGGAGGTGGAGAGACCCAGTACTTC.

V and J are TRBV6-2 or TRBV6-3 and TRBJ2-2; TRBD2 matches at 15 bases. The V and J ends lost 6 bases and 6 bases, in that order; junction bases with no gene match: 2. The length of the CDR3 is 15 residues. Per the germline V gene, CDR1 is MNHEY and CDR2 is SVGEGT. CDR3 bases: TGTGCCAGCAGCGGACTAGCGGGAGGGCCCGGGGAGCTGTTTTTT. Translated, it gives CASSGLAGGPGELFF.

In its sample, this clone was seen once. The rearrangement uses TRBV27 and TRBJ1-2; 7 bases map to TRBD1. The ends lost 5 bases at V and 7 bases at J; junction bases unmatched: 13. In germline, CDR1 is MNHEY, CDR2 SMNVEV (reference sequence). The CDR3 runs 15 residues. As DNA, the CDR3 is TGTGCCAGCAGTACCCTCGGGACAGCGTCTCGTGGCTACACCTTC. Translation: CASSTLGTASRGYTF.

CDR3 region: CASSPRDSFQFF. The CDR3 DNA reads TGTGCCAGCAGCCCGAGGGACTCGTTTCAGTTCTTC. The V gene is TRBV5-4, the J gene TRBJ2-1, with D possibly being TRBD2 (6 bases). Germline CDR1 reads SGHNT; CDR2 reads YYREEE (reference sequence). The CDR3 length is 12 residues. The ends were cut back, 4 bases at V and 13 bases at J, with 15 bases in the middle.

This clone was seen just once. The genes are TRBV21-1 and TRBJ1-2; TRBD1 reflects the table's D call only, with no check against the DNA. TRBV21-1 corresponds to a pseudogene. The CDR3 totals 18 residues. CDR3: CASSKGFNRDGMHYGYTF. CDR3 sequence (DNA): TGTGCCAGCAGCAAAGGGTTTAACAGGGATGGGATGCACTATGGCTACACCTTC.

The V call is TRBV28, the J call TRBJ1-3, with TRBD1 identical over 7 bases. The CDR3 loop spans 14 amino acids. Unmatched junction bases numbered 10, after V lost 9 bases and J lost 5 bases. The germline V gene has CDR1 MDHEN and CDR2 SYDVKM. The chain's CDR3 is CASETPGQRNTIYF. The CDR3, as DNA: TGTGCCAGTGAGACCCCGGGACAGCGAAACACCATATATTTT.

The CDR3 loop is CASMSLTEKRTEAFF. For the CDR3, the DNA is TGTGCCAGTATGAGCTTAACTGAAAAAAGAACTGAAGCTTTCTTT. This rearrangement joins TRBV19 to TRBJ1-1; D is ambiguous. In germline, CDR1 is LNHDA, CDR2 SQIVND (reference sequence). The CDR3 has 15 residues. V dropped 7 bases and J dropped 5 bases, with 20 bases sitting between them.

Worth noting for this clone: Other DNA sequences in this specimen translate into the identical CDR3. The chain links TRBV19 to TRBJ1-5; 8 nucleotides align to TRBD1. With V trimmed by 10 bases and J by 2 bases, 1 base remained unmatched. The CDR3 sequence is 12 residues long. From germline, CDR1 is LNHDA and CDR2 SQIVND (reference sequence). The CDR3 protein is CATGQGNQPQHF. The CDR3 DNA follows: TGTGCCACGGGACAGGGCAATCAGCCCCAGCATTTT.

The chain has TRBV18 and TRBJ1-2, with 8 bases matching TRBD1. This CDR3 region has 17 residues. V dropped 4 bases and J dropped 8; count of bases not matched to a gene: 18. Germline CDR1 reads KGHSH; CDR2 reads LQKENI. CDR3 nucleotides: TGTGCCAGCTCACGGGGGACCGACAGGGGCGCCTCACTAGGCTACACCTTC. This sequence encodes CASSRGTDRGASLGYTF.

The chain employs TRBV12-3 or TRBV12-4 and TRBJ2-1, with TRBD1 matching over 7 bases. This CDR3 comprises 12 residues. J gave up 6 bases and V 6 bases, and 2 bases lay outside the gene matches. CDR3 DNA: TGTGCCAGCAGGGCAGGGGGCAATGAGCAGTTCTTC. Protein product: CASRAGGNEQFF.

This clone has just a few counts. This chain uses TRBV2 with TRBJ1-6; 7 nucleotides agree with TRBD1. CDR3 length: 15 residues. CDR1 and CDR2 (germline): SNHLY, FYNNEI. After removal of 7 bases from V and 1 base from J, the junction contained 4 bases not matched to a gene. The CDR3: CASKTQGSYNSPLHF. The CDR3 DNA reads as TGTGCCAGCAAAACACAGGGGTCCTATAATTCACCCCTCCACTTT.